The 8 T cell receptor beta chains given below trace back to one sample, sequenced in a study of shared clonotypes between healthy human individuals (dated by TCRdb to about 2020). The method behind the library was the immunoSEQ multiplex PCR assay. As stored in TCRdb, this immuneACCESS dataset retains in-frame rearrangements with V and J assigned. A fraction of the clones does not appear; measured against another copy, unresolved V genes explain less than half of the discrepancy, and the remainder lacks a known reason. This sample gives about 680,000 clones in total; roughly 72% of them show up just once. The ten top clones hold 1.5% to 2% of the sample. The sample taken for sequencing was memory CD4+ T cells sorted from blood. This sample's cell subset or site label indicates: CD45RA-negative fraction. The origin of the receptors is a woman aged 25 to 45 in good health.

This clone was seen a few times. The chain couples TRBV5-1 to TRBJ2-4; TRBD2 is a possible D gene (6 bases). Trimming stripped 8 bases from V and 1 base from J, with 13 bases between. This CDR3 is built from 14 residues. The germline V gene has CDR1 SGHRS and CDR2 YFSETQ. The CDR3 nucleotides read TGCGCCAGTCATCCTGGGACTGCCAAAAACATTCAGTACTTC. Amino acid sequence: CASHPGTAKNIQYF.

The chain carries TRBV6-4 and TRBJ2-1; TRBD2 aligns across 10 bases. CDR3 size: 15 residues. The J segment lost 8 bases and the V segment lost 3 bases, leaving 7 bases of the junction unmatched. From germline, CDR1 is MRHNA and CDR2 SNTAGT. This chain's CDR3 is CASSELAGRGDEQFF. The CDR3 nucleotides are TGTGCCAGCAGTGAACTAGCGGGGAGAGGTGATGAGCAGTTCTTC.

A remark on this clone: Other DNA sequences in this specimen translate into the identical CDR3. This sequence joins TRBV27 and TRBJ2-3; perhaps TRBD1 as D (5 bases). Between the trimmed V and J ends, which lost 0 bases and 2 bases, there was a span of 9 bases. Germline assignment: CDR1 MNHEY and CDR2 SMNVEV (reference sequence). The CDR3 totals 15 residues. The CDR3 loop is CASSLSRGYTDTQYF. The CDR3 nucleotides read TGTGCCAGCAGTTTATCTAGGGGCTACACAGATACGCAGTATTTT.

The chain combines TRBV6-5 with TRBJ1-1; 9 positions agree with TRBD1. CDR1 is MNHEY, CDR2 SVGAGI, per germline. After removal of 2 bases from V and 7 bases from J, the junction contained 5 bases not matched to a gene. This CDR3 is built from 14 residues. The CDR3 bases are TGTGCCAGCAGTTACCCCGGACAGGGGAGTGAAGCTTTCTTT. Translating gives CASSYPGQGSEAFF.

This sequence joins TRBV29-1 and TRBJ2-2, with 10 nucleotides matching TRBD2. This CDR3 is built from 15 residues. The V gene's germline CDR1 is SQVTM and CDR2 ANQGSEA. V shed 1 base and J 7 bases; nucleotides not matched to a gene: 6. The CDR3 DNA reads as TGCAGCGTTGAAGTAAGCGGGAGGGATTTCGGGGAGCTGTTTTTT. This sequence encodes CSVEVSGRDFGELFF.

This chain connects TRBV11-3 to TRBJ2-1; D gene uncertain. With 3 bases removed from V and 0 bases from J, the gap between germline ends came to 12 bases. The CDR3 sequence is 16 residues long. Germline V gene data show CDR1 as SGHNT and CDR2 as YENEEA. The CDR3 region has the DNA TGTGCCAGCAGCTTCGGCCGAGAGAGCTCCTACAATGAGCAGTTCTTC. Its translation: CASSFGRESSYNEQFF.

V and J are TRBV19 and TRBJ1-5, with 8 positions matching TRBD1. CDR3 length equals 15 residues. V lost 3 bases and J lost 9; bases outside the gene matches: 10. CDR1 is LNHDA and CDR2 is SQIVND in the germline V gene (reference sequence). This CDR3 reads CASSMSFGQGTPQHF. The CDR3 nucleotides read TGTGCCAGTAGTATGAGTTTTGGACAGGGAACGCCCCAGCATTTT. The full variable domain, in which reference TRBV19 and TRBJ1-5 provide the parts outside the CDR3, is DGGITQSPKYLFRKEGQNVTLSCEQNLNHDAMYWYRQDPGQGLRLIYYSQIVNDFQKGDIAEGYSVSREKKESFPLTVTSAQKNPTAFYLCASSMSFGQGTPQHFGDGTRLSIL.

This chain uses TRBV18 with TRBJ1-1; D might be TRBD1 (6 bases). Germline assignment: CDR1 KGHSH and CDR2 LQKENI. The CDR3 totals 14 residues. The V end lost 6 bases, the J end lost 3 bases, and 14 bases lay between the germline ends. The CDR3 spells CASSIETGYTEAFF. CDR3 nucleotide sequence: TGTGCCAGCTCGATTGAGACAGGATACACTGAAGCTTTCTTT.